The 23 T cell receptor beta chains below were found in one sample sequenced in a study of cytomegalovirus exposure and HLA in healthy donors. Both 60 Vbeta primers and 13 Jbeta primers went into the PCR. Clones were read by immunoSEQ multiplex PCR, and TCRdb kept only the in-frame ones, dropping some. The sample has 150,000 to 200,000 clones, about 82% seen once. The sequencing input was PBMCs. All receptors derive from a woman between 45 and 65 years old in good health and CMV-seronegative.

V usage is TRBV28 and J usage is TRBJ2-5, with 7 bases identical to TRBD1. The germline V gene has CDR1 MDHEN and CDR2 SYDVKM. Trimming removed 1 base from V and 5 bases from J; junction bases left unmatched: 13. The CDR3 spans 17 residues. The CDR3 sequence: CASSLSWPIGGEETQYF. In DNA form, the CDR3 reads TGTGCCAGCAGTTTATCCTGGCCCATAGGGGGCGAGGAGACCCAGTACTTC.

V and J are TRBV2 and TRBJ1-2; D is unclear. Germline CDR1 and CDR2: SNHLY and FYNNEI. V was pared by 6 bases and J by 1 base, with 15 bases between. This CDR3 contains 15 residues. CDR3 in DNA: TGTGCCAGCAGGGGGAGTGTGCAGCTTAACTATGGCTACACCTTC. Translating it yields CASRGSVQLNYGYTF.

The chain carries TRBV7-9 and TRBJ1-3; 7 positions match TRBD1. The CDR3 totals 15 residues. Germline lookup yields CDR1 SEHNR and CDR2 FQNEAQ (reference sequence). Unmatched junction bases numbered 6, after V lost 5 bases and J lost 2 bases. CDR3: CASSDRQGAGNTIYF. Written as DNA, the CDR3 is TGTGCCAGCAGCGATAGACAGGGAGCTGGAAACACCATATATTTT.

This chain joins TRBV28 and TRBJ2-1; 8 bases fit TRBD2. The CDR3 runs to 13 residues. Trimming removed 5 bases from V and 8 bases from J; junction bases left unmatched: 5. CDR1 and CDR2 from the germline V gene are MDHEN and SYDVKM. CDR3 in DNA: TGTGCCAGCAGTCGGGGGGGTAGGGATGAGCAGTTCTTC. It encodes CASSRGGRDEQFF. Looking up the rest from reference TRBV28 and TRBJ2-1 gives the full variable domain: DVKVTQSSRYLVKRTGEKVFLECVQDMDHENMFWYRQDPGLGLRLIYFSYDVKMKEKGDIPEGYSVSREKKERFSLILESASTNQTSMYLCASSRGGRDEQFFGPGTRLTVL.

This sequence joins TRBV7-2 and TRBJ2-7; TRBD1 aligns across 8 bases. The CDR3 totals 14 residues. Trimming took 5 bases from V and 4 from J; bases not matched to a gene: 7. Looked up from germline, CDR1 is SGHTA and CDR2 is FQGNSA. The CDR3 region has the DNA TGTGCCAGCAGCCCAGACAGGGGTTGGTACGAGCAGTACTTC. This encodes CASSPDRGWYEQYF.

This clone was seen once. The genes are TRBV6-1 and TRBJ2-2, with 9 bases lining up with TRBD2. The CDR3 is 15 amino acids. Germline V gene lookup returns CDR1 MNHNS and CDR2 SASEGT. Trimming removed 7 bases from V and 4 bases from J; junction bases left unmatched: 7. The CDR3: CASTLTSGRTGELFF. CDR3 bases: TGTGCCAGCACCCTAACTAGCGGGCGCACCGGGGAGCTGTTTTTT.

This chain connects TRBV6-5 to TRBJ1-2; no firm D call. The CDR3 spans 13 residues. V was cut by 2 bases and J by 6 bases, with 10 bases left in between. Germline values: CDR1 MNHEY, CDR2 SVGAGI. The CDR3 DNA sequence: TGTGCCAGCAGTTACCAACGAGGGAATGGCTACACCTTC. Protein product: CASSYQRGNGYTF.

The chain employs TRBV28 and TRBJ2-1; TRBD2 matches 11 bases. Germline V gene lookup returns CDR1 MDHEN and CDR2 SYDVKM. The CDR3 loop spans 18 amino acids. V trimming: 3 bases; J trimming: 6 bases; junction bases outside the gene matches: 13. The CDR3 DNA sequence: TGTGCCAGCAGTTTCACATTCTATACTAGCGGGAGTGGCAATGAGCAGTTCTTC. Translation: CASSFTFYTSGSGNEQFF.

The chain joins TRBV18 to TRBJ2-1, with TRBD2 identical over 15 bases. V dropped 3 bases and J dropped 7; count of bases not matched to a gene: 7. CDR1 and CDR2 (germline): KGHSH, LQKENI. This CDR3 has 17 residues. CDR3 amino acids: CASSPWTSGRAGNEQFF. DNA for the CDR3: TGTGCCAGCTCACCTTGGACTAGCGGGAGGGCCGGGAATGAGCAGTTCTTC.

This rearrangement joins TRBV4-3 to TRBJ1-3; no reliable D call. The CDR3 contains 17 residues. Trimming cost V 4 bases and J 0 bases, with 16 bases left between them. CDR1 and CDR2 from the germline V gene are LGHNA and YSLEER. CDR3 DNA: TGCGCCAGCAGCCCCTCCCCCGACGGGAGCTCTGGAAACACCATATATTTT. The encoded protein is CASSPSPDGSSGNTIYF.

The CDR3 region is CASTILTSGSYEQYF. In DNA form, the CDR3 reads TGTGCCAGCACCATACTGACTAGCGGGTCCTACGAGCAGTACTTC. The rearrangement joins TRBV7-9 to TRBJ2-7, with 10 bases matching TRBD2. The junction had 7 bases not matched to a gene; V was cut back by 7 bases and J by 1 base. Germline V gives CDR1 SEHNR, CDR2 FQNEAQ (reference sequence). The CDR3 runs to 15 residues.

The chain carries TRBV11-2 and TRBJ2-3, with 9 bases fitting TRBD1. The germline V gene encodes CDR1 SGHAT and CDR2 FQNNGV. The CDR3 is 14 residues long. Trimming at V came to 5 bases and at J to 4 bases, leaving 4 bases not matched to a gene. The CDR3 region has the DNA TGTGCCAGCAGCGGACAGGGGAGAGCAGATACGCAGTATTTT. This encodes CASSGQGRADTQYF.

The CDR3 reads CASSRSQGQDTQYF. Written as DNA, the CDR3 is TGTGCCAGCAGCCGGAGTCAGGGACAAGATACGCAGTATTTT. The J gene is TRBJ2-3, the V gene TRBV28; tentatively, D is TRBD1 (6 bases). Germline V gene sequence: CDR1 MDHEN, CDR2 SYDVKM. This CDR3 has 14 amino acids. The V end was cut by 6 bases, the J end by 5 bases, with 15 bases between.

The chain has TRBV28 and TRBJ2-3, with 11 bases matching TRBD2. CDR3 length: 17 amino acids. The trim removed 2 bases at V and 0 bases at J, leaving 4 bases unmatched. Germline CDR1 MDHEN, CDR2 SYDVKM. CDR3 nucleotide sequence: TGTGCCAGCAGTTTAGAACTAGCGGGAGTTAGCACAGATACGCAGTATTTT. This sequence encodes CASSLELAGVSTDTQYF.

This clone was detected only once. V and J are TRBV7-2 and TRBJ2-1; 8 bases are a match to TRBD2. CDR1 is SGHTA and CDR2 is FQGNSA in the germline V gene. The CDR3 length is 14 residues. V was pared by 1 base and J by 8 bases, with 4 bases of the junction left unmatched. This chain's CDR3 is CASSLDGRVDEQFF. CDR3 DNA sequence: TGTGCCAGCAGCTTAGACGGGAGGGTTGATGAGCAGTTCTTC.

The rearrangement joins TRBV27 to TRBJ2-1; D unresolved. CDR1 is MNHEY, CDR2 SMNVEV, per germline (reference sequence). The CDR3 has 14 residues. V was cut by 3 bases and J by 6 bases, with 12 bases left in between. The CDR3 here is CASSFSYRSNEQFF. The DNA for the CDR3 is TGTGCCAGCAGTTTTAGCTATCGCTCCAATGAGCAGTTCTTC.

The gene calls are TRBV27 and TRBJ2-1; TRBD2 matches at 9 bases. The CDR3 is made up of 16 amino acids. Germline CDR1 MNHEY, CDR2 SMNVEV (reference sequence). Trimming at V came to 6 bases and at J to 7 bases, leaving 13 bases not matched to a gene. The CDR3 here is CASSVGPSSGRNEQFF. The DNA of the CDR3 is TGTGCCAGCAGCGTCGGCCCAAGTAGCGGGAGAAATGAGCAGTTCTTC.

The rearrangement links TRBV5-1 to TRBJ1-2; 9 positions agree with TRBD1. V shed 0 bases, J shed 7 bases, and the junction held 1 base outside the gene matches. Germline V lookup: CDR1 SGHRS, CDR2 YFSETQ. The CDR3 spans 13 residues. CDR3 sequence: CASSLDRGPGYTF. The CDR3 nucleotides read TGCGCCAGCAGCTTGGACAGGGGGCCTGGCTACACCTTC.

This chain joins TRBV6-5 and TRBJ1-5, with TRBD1 matching over 7 bases. The ends lost 0 bases at V and 7 bases at J; junction bases unmatched: 3. The CDR3 is 14 residues long. CDR1 MNHEY and CDR2 SVGAGI come from the germline V gene. The CDR3 bases are TGTGCCAGCAGTTACTCCCAGGGACAGCAGCCCCAGCATTTT. Its protein product is CASSYSQGQQPQHF.

The chain is built from TRBV27 and TRBJ2-7; 8 positions match TRBD1. The V gene's germline CDR1 is MNHEY and CDR2 SMNVEV (reference sequence). The V segment lost 6 bases and the J segment 3 bases; nucleotides outside the gene matches: 10. CDR3 length: 15 amino acids. CDR3 coding DNA: TGTGCCAGCAGCCGCAGGGGGCGCGGGAACTACGAGCAGTACTTC. This gives the protein CASSRRGRGNYEQYF.

The rearrangement links TRBV28 to TRBJ2-7, with D perhaps matching TRBD1 (6 bases). Trimming left V 6 bases short and J 5 bases short, with 14 bases between. CDR3 length: 13 residues. Germline lookup yields CDR1 MDHEN and CDR2 SYDVKM. The CDR3: CASRNTGFHEQYF. The CDR3 DNA follows: TGTGCCAGCAGGAATACAGGGTTCCACGAGCAGTACTTC.

The chain combines TRBV28 with TRBJ2-7; 9 bases map to TRBD2. This CDR3 is built from 15 residues. Germline V lookup: CDR1 MDHEN, CDR2 SYDVKM. Trimming at V came to 5 bases and at J to 2 bases, leaving 7 bases not matched to a gene. The CDR3 bases are TGTGCCAGCAGTCAAAGCGGGAGGCCACCCTACGAGCAGTACTTC. This encodes CASSQSGRPPYEQYF.

The V and J genes are TRBV6-5 and TRBJ1-5; 7 bases agree with TRBD1. V was clipped by 5 bases and J by 9 bases; unmatched bases: 7. The CDR3 has 13 residues. The germline gives CDR1 MNHEY, CDR2 SVGAGI. As DNA, the CDR3 is TGTGCCAGCAGTAAACAGGGGCCGTGGCCCCAGCATTTT. It translates to CASSKQGPWPQHF.